This T cell receptor beta chain stems from a study of early stage breast cancer tumors. Study-level results: Functional markers like CD4, CD8 and FOXP3 were missed in bulk sequencing. Most shared enriched TCRB sequences were commonly generated ones. Compared with adjacent normal breast, tumors showed around 2.7-fold denser, more clonal T cells.

Profiled with immunoSEQ multiplex PCR; TCRdb holds only in-frame clones, not every one. Of tens of thousands of clones listed, roughly three quarters are singletons. With 5 bases removed from V and 0 bases from J, the gap between germline ends came to 7 bases. Per the germline V gene, CDR1 is SEHNR and CDR2 is FQNEAQ (reference sequence). The CDR3 spans 13 residues. For this clone: What it recognizes is unknown. The same CDR3 is also encoded by other DNA sequences in this sample.

The chain employs TRBV7-9 and TRBJ1-1; D is ambiguous. This TCR was recovered from a person between 60 and 69 years old with breast cancer. The source material was blood. CDR3 DNA sequence: TGTGCCAGCAGCCTCGACATGAACACTGAAGCTTTCTTT. It translates to CASSLDMNTEAFF.